The sequence of this T cell receptor (beta chain) was determined in a study of blood T cells in healthy people across ages. CDR1 and CDR2 from the germline V gene are SGHTS and YDEGEE. V was clipped by 0 bases and J by 6 bases, with 6 bases between them. The CDR3 length is 12 residues. A word on this clonotype: Its specificity is not known.

Notes on the study in general: Greater diversity and more naive CD4+ cells were seen in long-lived donors than in aged donors. Naive T cell percentage and TCR beta diversity correlated strongly.

A J-beta primer mix and a sample-barcoded 5' primer were used in a second PCR of about 6 to 12 cycles. Every single cDNA molecule received a tag from a template-switch adaptor with 12 random nucleotides. TCRdb reprocessed the 5' RACE reads via MiXCR and lists one record per CDR3 protein. This table has 1.5 million to 2 million distinct CDR3 sequences, approximately 40% appearing once. This TCR came from a human donor in good health. The chain carries TRBV5-8 and TRBJ1-2, with D unclear. The sample taken for sequencing was blood. CDR3 amino acids: CASSLGLHGYTF. The DNA for the CDR3 is TGTGCCAGCAGCTTGGGTCTACATGGCTACACCTTC.